These 14 T cell receptor beta chains originate from one sample sequenced in a study of cytomegalovirus exposure and HLA in healthy donors. In the PCR, 60 Vbeta and 13 Jbeta primers were used. Repertoires were generated with immunoSEQ multiplex PCR, while TCRdb's copy carries only in-frame clones and drops some. The data show about 160,000 clones, 77% seen once. The sequencing sample was made of PBMCs. The source is a middle-aged man in good health and CMV-seropositive.

The rearrangement uses TRBV7-2 and TRBJ2-7; 10 nucleotides align to TRBD1. The CDR3 is 14 amino acids. Germline V CDR1 and CDR2: SGHTA, FQGNSA. V dropped 8 bases and J dropped 4; count of bases not matched to a gene: 8. The DNA for the CDR3 is TGTGCCAGCTTACCCGGGACAGGGGCATACGAGCAGTACTTC. This encodes CASLPGTGAYEQYF.

The chain carries TRBV7-2 and TRBJ1-1; D ambiguous. V lost 1 base and J lost 0, with 12 bases in between. Germline V gene data show CDR1 as SGHTA and CDR2 as FQGNSA. The CDR3 runs to 16 residues. The CDR3 loop reads CASSLGSQRLNTEAFF. For the CDR3, the DNA is TGTGCCAGCAGCTTAGGTAGTCAGCGTCTGAACACTGAAGCTTTCTTT.

This clone was counted a single time. The chain's CDR3 is CASSQERGGTKNIQYF. The DNA of the CDR3 is TGTGCCAGTAGTCAAGAGCGGGGGGGTACCAAAAACATTCAGTACTTC. The genes are TRBV19 and TRBJ2-4; TRBD2 matches 10 bases. CDR3 length: 16 amino acids. CDR1 is LNHDA, CDR2 SQIVND, per germline (reference sequence). The J segment lost 2 bases and the V segment lost 5 bases, leaving 6 bases of the junction unmatched.

The rearrangement links TRBV6-5 to TRBJ2-7; 9 bases fit TRBD1. J gave up 4 bases and V 4 bases, and 5 bases lay outside the gene matches. This CDR3 region has 14 residues. Germline V gene lookup returns CDR1 MNHEY and CDR2 SVGAGI. CDR3 amino acids: CASSSSGQGYEQYF. The CDR3 region has the DNA TGTGCCAGCAGTTCATCGGGACAGGGTTACGAGCAGTACTTC.

About this clone: Distinct nucleotide sequences in the sample also encode this CDR3. The chain combines TRBV9 with TRBJ2-1, with 8 bases aligning to TRBD1. The CDR3 is made up of 16 amino acids. Per germline, CDR1 SGDLS and CDR2 YYNGEE. The ends lost 4 bases at V and 0 bases at J; junction bases unmatched: 6. CDR3 sequence reads: CASSPRTGSSYNEQFF. DNA of the CDR3: TGTGCCAGCAGCCCTCGGACAGGGAGCTCCTACAATGAGCAGTTCTTC.

This clone was found once. A read error may produce the germline difference seen at one junction end. The chain combines TRBV7-7 with TRBJ2-1; D call uncertain. Germline-derived CDR1 and CDR2 are SSHAT and FNYEAQ (reference sequence). The CDR3 is made up of 13 amino acids. The CDR3 DNA follows: TGTGCTAGCAGCTTAGACTTGTCCAATGAGCAGTTCTTC. It is translated as CASSLDLSNEQFF.

J is TRBJ2-2 and V is TRBV5-1; D is ambiguous. CDR1 is SGHRS and CDR2 is YFSETQ in the germline V gene. V dropped 6 bases and J dropped 6 bases, with 15 bases sitting between them. The CDR3 runs 14 residues. The DNA for the CDR3 is TGCGCCAGCAAAATCTCCGCGGCCTCCGGGGAGCTGTTTTTT. This sequence encodes CASKISAASGELFF.

The CDR3 DNA is TGTGCCACCAGCAGAGAGTCGCAGGTTGGCTGTGGCTACACCTTC. Translated: CATSRESQVGCGYTF. The J gene is TRBJ1-2, the V gene TRBV15; no firm D call. This CDR3 has 15 amino acids. The germline V and J ends were trimmed by 0 bases and 7 bases, with 15 bases remaining between them. CDR1 LNHNV and CDR2 YYDKDF come from the germline V gene (reference sequence).

The chain is built from TRBV5-1 and TRBJ2-5; 9 bases match TRBD2. V shed 4 bases and J 2 bases; nucleotides not matched to a gene: 9. The CDR3 covers 16 residues. Per the germline V gene, CDR1 is SGHRS and CDR2 is YFSETQ. CDR3 sequence (DNA): TGCGCCAGCAGCGCATTTAGCGGGGGACCACAAGAGACCCAGTACTTC. This encodes CASSAFSGGPQETQYF.

There are many counts of this clone. The chain links TRBV6-6 to TRBJ2-1; weak D call: TRBD1 (5 bases). Germline V gives CDR1 MNHNY, CDR2 SVGAGI (reference sequence). V was shortened by 3 bases and J by 0 bases, with 6 bases between the two germline ends. This CDR3 spans 14 amino acids. The CDR3 nucleotides are TGTGCCAGCAGTTATCAGGGCTCCTACAATGAGCAGTTCTTC. Protein sequence: CASSYQGSYNEQFF.

The chain carries TRBV6-5 and TRBJ2-4, with D perhaps matching TRBD1 (6 bases). This CDR3 region has 16 residues. CDR1 and CDR2 from the germline V gene are MNHEY and SVGAGI. V lost 4 bases to trimming and J lost 6 bases, with 19 bases between them. The CDR3 bases are TGTGCCAGCAGTTTAAGCAGGGGCCCGCCCTTAAACATTCAGTACTTC. Residues: CASSLSRGPPLNIQYF.

As for this clone: Other DNA sequences of this sample code for an identical CDR3. The genes are TRBV11-3 and TRBJ2-1, with 10 bases aligning to TRBD2. Germline CDR1 SGHNT, CDR2 YENEEA. The CDR3 has 14 amino acids. The ends lost 4 bases at V and 4 bases at J; junction bases unmatched: 1. The CDR3 DNA is TGTGCCAGCAGCTCAGCGGGGGGGTACAATGAGCAGTTCTTC. This encodes CASSSAGGYNEQFF. Full variable domain (rest looked up from reference TRBV11-3 and TRBJ2-1): EAGVVQSPRYKIIEKKQPVAFWCNPISGHNTLYWYLQNLGQGPELLIRYENEEAVDDSQLPKDRFSAERLKGVDSTLKIQPAELGDSAVYLCASSSAGGYNEQFFGPGTRLTVL.

The chain uses TRBV5-1 and TRBJ2-3, with D unclear. Germline V gene lookup returns CDR1 SGHRS and CDR2 YFSETQ. CDR3 length: 14 amino acids. The ends were cut back, 1 base at V and 2 bases at J, with 8 bases in the middle. CDR3 coding DNA: TGCGCCAGCAGCTTGTTTCACAACACAGATACGCAGTATTTT. Its protein is CASSLFHNTDTQYF.

V is TRBV10-1 and J is TRBJ2-1; 7 nucleotides align to TRBD1. V lost 4 bases, J lost 5 bases, and 5 bases stayed unmatched. The CDR3 loop spans 14 amino acids. CDR1 and CDR2 (germline): WNHNN, SYGVQD (reference sequence). CDR3 coding DNA: TGCGCCAGCAGTGGGGGACAGATAGACAATGAGCAGTTCTTC. This gives the protein CASSGGQIDNEQFF.